This T cell receptor beta chain originates from a study of technical replicates of blood from several donors. Measured with immunoSEQ multiplex PCR; TCRdb has only the in-frame clones, and not every one. The repertoire holds tens of thousands of clones, with almost 99% as singletons. With 10 bases removed from V and 4 bases from J, the gap between germline ends came to 7 bases. CDR3 length: 11 residues. CDR1 and CDR2 (germline): MDHEN, SYDVKM. The chain links TRBV28 to TRBJ2-2; D gene unclear. The clonotype originates from a human donor in good health. The sample taken for sequencing was T cells isolated from PBMCs. The chain's CDR3 is CAIQSTGELFF. As DNA, the CDR3 is TGTGCCATTCAATCCACCGGGGAGCTGTTTTTT.